The 7 T cell receptor beta chains below all came from one sample that was sequenced in a study of blood T cell repertoires in COVID-19. Clones were read by immunoSEQ multiplex PCR, and TCRdb kept only the in-frame ones, dropping some. Altogether 66,000 or so clones are present, roughly 77% being singletons, with the ten largest covering 9% to 10%. The sample was peripheral blood. All receptors come from a human donor in a cohort sampled during active COVID-19.

In its sample, this clone was seen many times. The rearrangement links TRBV19 to TRBJ1-5, with 8 bases fitting TRBD1. The CDR3 is 17 residues long. Germline-derived CDR1 and CDR2 are LNHDA and SQIVND (reference sequence). V shed 3 bases and J 2 bases; nucleotides not matched to a gene: 9. The CDR3 bases are TGTGCCAGTAGTATGGGCAGGGGGCGCCGTGGCAATCAGCCCCAGCATTTT. As protein: CASSMGRGRRGNQPQHF.

The chain links TRBV2 to TRBJ2-1, with 14 bases that match TRBD2. The germline V gene has CDR1 SNHLY and CDR2 FYNNEI. The junction had 8 bases not matched to a gene; V was cut back by 6 bases and J by 7 bases. This CDR3 spans 16 amino acids. The CDR3 sequence: CASSPRTSGGTNEQFF. Here the CDR3 DNA reads TGTGCCAGCAGCCCGAGGACTAGCGGGGGGACAAATGAGCAGTTCTTC.

The gene calls are TRBV2 and TRBJ2-2; 8 bases match TRBD1. There are 15 residues in the CDR3. J lost 7 bases, V lost 1 base, and 5 bases had no gene match. Germline V CDR1 and CDR2: SNHLY, FYNNEI. CDR3 bases: TGTGCCAGCAGTGAAGAACAGGGGGTTTTCGGGGAGCTGTTTTTT. Translation gives CASSEEQGVFGELFF.

The rearrangement links TRBV7-2 to TRBJ2-2; D is ambiguous. V was pared by 5 bases and J by 7 bases, with 14 bases between. This CDR3 has 14 residues. The germline V gene encodes CDR1 SGHTA and CDR2 FQGNSA. CDR3: CASSMLGFNGELFF. The CDR3 DNA is TGTGCCAGCAGCATGCTAGGATTTAACGGGGAGCTGTTTTTT. The whole variable domain, remainder taken from reference TRBV7-2 and TRBJ2-2, is GAGVSQSPSNKVTEKGKDVELRCDPISGHTALYWYRQSLGQGLEFLIYFQGNSAPDKSGLPSDRFSAERTGGSVSTLTIQRTQQEDSAVYLCASSMLGFNGELFFGEGSRLTVL.

This clone was picked up one time. The V call is TRBV5-4, the J call TRBJ2-3; 11 positions agree with TRBD2. V lost 3 bases, J lost 3 bases, and 3 bases stayed unmatched. Germline V gene lookup returns CDR1 SGHNT and CDR2 YYREEE (reference sequence). The CDR3 is made up of 15 amino acids. CDR3 amino acids: CASSSTSGSTDTQYF. CDR3 coding DNA: TGTGCCAGCAGCTCCACTAGCGGGAGTACAGATACGCAGTATTTT. The whole variable domain, remainder taken from reference TRBV5-4 and TRBJ2-3, is ETGVTQSPTHLIKTRGQQVTLRCSSQSGHNTVSWYQQALGQGPQFIFQYYREEENGRGNFPPRFSGLQFPNYSSELNVNALELDDSALYLCASSSTSGSTDTQYFGPGTRLTVL.

The J gene is TRBJ2-3, the V gene TRBV2; 12 bases align to TRBD2. This CDR3 region has 15 residues. CDR1 and CDR2 (germline): SNHLY, FYNNEI. With 4 bases clipped from V and 2 bases from J, the junction kept 1 base outside the gene matches. CDR3 coding DNA: TGTGCCAGCAGTGGGACTAGCGGGGACACAGATACGCAGTATTTT. Its protein product is CASSGTSGDTDTQYF.

The chain employs TRBV18 and TRBJ1-1; maybe TRBD1 (5 bases). Germline V lookup: CDR1 KGHSH, CDR2 LQKENI. The length of the CDR3 is 16 residues. Trimming took off 3 bases at V and 1 base at J, with 15 bases between the two ends. CDR3 loop: CASSPSVGGGNTEAFF. The CDR3 bases are TGTGCCAGCTCACCTTCGGTCGGGGGGGGGAACACTGAAGCTTTCTTT. The variable domain in full, completed from reference TRBV18 and TRBJ1-1, reads NAGVMQNPRHLVRRRGQEARLRCSPMKGHSHVYWYRQLPEEGLKFMVYLQKENIIDESGMPKERFSAEFPKEGPSILRIQQVVRGDSAAYFCASSPSVGGGNTEAFFGQGTRLTVV.